The 26 T cell receptor beta chains in this list originate from one sample, sequenced in a study of blood T cell repertoires in COVID-19. Some clones are missing from TCRdb's copy, which holds only in-frame ones; the method was immunoSEQ multiplex PCR. The top ten hold 3.5% to 4% of the sample, which has 250,000 to 300,000 clones, about 85% seen once. What was sequenced was peripheral blood. The receptor source for this set is a man aged 18 to 30 with active or convalescent COVID-19.

The chain couples TRBV4-1 to TRBJ2-5, with 11 bases lining up with TRBD2. The J segment lost 4 bases and the V segment lost 4 bases, leaving 8 bases of the junction unmatched. This CDR3 is 16 amino acids long. In germline, CDR1 is MGHRA, CDR2 YSYEKL. The CDR3 spells CASSRRGSGGVETQYF. The CDR3 nucleotides read TGCGCCAGCAGCCGTCGGGGTAGCGGGGGGGTAGAGACCCAGTACTTC.

This chain uses TRBV28 with TRBJ2-3, with unresolved D. Germline lookup yields CDR1 MDHEN and CDR2 SYDVKM. The ends were cut back, 3 bases at V and 3 bases at J, with 4 bases in the middle. The CDR3 has 12 residues. The chain's CDR3 is CASSLRTDTQYF. DNA for the CDR3: TGTGCCAGCAGTTTGAGGACAGATACGCAGTATTTT.

The genes are TRBV15 and TRBJ1-1; the D gene is possibly TRBD1 (6 bases). Germline V gives CDR1 LNHNV, CDR2 YYDKDF (reference sequence). The V and J ends lost 5 bases and 5 bases respectively, with 12 bases between them. CDR3 length: 13 residues. The CDR3 loop is CATSGIQGTEAFF. CDR3 nucleotides: TGTGCCACCAGCGGCATCCAGGGGACTGAAGCTTTCTTT.

This clone was seen a few times. V usage is TRBV9 and J usage is TRBJ2-2; D is unclear. The CDR3 is 18 amino acids. The germline V and J ends were trimmed by 0 bases and 4 bases, with 19 bases remaining between them. Germline lookup yields CDR1 SGDLS and CDR2 YYNGEE. CDR3 sequence reads: CASSVDPWSPPSTGELFF. In DNA, the CDR3 is TGTGCCAGCAGCGTAGATCCATGGAGCCCTCCGTCCACCGGGGAGCTGTTTTTT.

V is TRBV11-2 and J is TRBJ2-4; TRBD1 matches at 7 bases. J lost 7 bases, V lost 5 bases, and 8 bases had no gene match. This CDR3 has 14 amino acids. Germline V gene lookup returns CDR1 SGHAT and CDR2 FQNNGV. DNA of the CDR3: TGTGCCAGCAGCATAAACAGGGGATGGAACATTCAGTACTTC. Protein: CASSINRGWNIQYF. Looking up the rest from reference TRBV11-2 and TRBJ2-4 gives the full variable domain: EAGVAQSPRYKIIEKRQSVAFWCNPISGHATLYWYQQILGQGPKLLIQFQNNGVVDDSQLPKDRFSAERLKGVDSTLKIQPAKLEDSAVYLCASSINRGWNIQYFGAGTRLSVL.

Concerning this clone itself: One end of the junction varies from germline; a read error may be responsible. V gene TRBV19 combines with J gene TRBJ2-2; TRBD1 matches at 7 bases. Germline V gene data show CDR1 as LNHDA and CDR2 as SQIVND (reference sequence). CDR3 length: 14 residues. Here the CDR3 DNA reads TGTGCCAGTAGTCCGGGGACAGCCTCCGGTGAGCTGTTTTTT. Protein sequence: CASSPGTASGELFF.

The chain carries TRBV6-5 and TRBJ1-2; the match to TRBD1 covers 10 bases. This CDR3 region has 13 residues. The V gene end was trimmed by 8 bases and the J gene end by 8 bases; junction bases not matched to a gene: 8. The germline V gene encodes CDR1 MNHEY and CDR2 SVGAGI. The CDR3 DNA reads TGTGCCAGCTGGCCCCGGGACAGGGGAGGCTACACCTTC. Translated, it gives CASWPRDRGGYTF.

This clone came up a few times. This chain joins TRBV5-1 and TRBJ2-2, with D maybe TRBD2 (5 bases). Trimming pared 4 bases from V and 7 bases from J, leaving 14 bases between. Germline assignment: CDR1 SGHRS and CDR2 YFSETQ. CDR3 length equals 14 residues. DNA for the CDR3: TGCGCCAGCAGCACGGGATCTTCAGACGGGGAGCTGTTTTTT. It codes for CASSTGSSDGELFF.

The V gene is TRBV9, the J gene TRBJ1-4; 8 nucleotides match TRBD1. V lost 3 bases to trimming and J lost 6 bases; unmatched junction nucleotides: 10. CDR1 and CDR2 from the germline V gene are SGDLS and YYNGEE. The CDR3 is 16 amino acids. CDR3 residues: CASSEWTGQGDEKLFF. CDR3 DNA sequence: TGTGCCAGCAGCGAATGGACAGGGCAAGGAGATGAAAAACTGTTTTTT. Full variable domain (rest looked up from reference TRBV9 and TRBJ1-4): DSGVTQTPKHLITATGQRVTLRCSPRSGDLSVYWYQQSLDQGLQFLIQYYNGEERAKGNILERFSAQQFPDLHSELNLSSLELGDSALYFCASSEWTGQGDEKLFFGSGTQLSVL.

The chain uses TRBV4-1 and TRBJ2-7, with 11 bases identical to TRBD2. Per germline, CDR1 MGHRA and CDR2 YSYEKL. V trimming: 1 base; J trimming: 5 bases; junction bases outside the gene matches: 7. The CDR3 sequence is 16 residues long. CDR3 nucleotides: TGCGCCAGCAGCCAAGGGCTAGCGGGAGGAATGAACGAGCAGTACTTC. It translates to CASSQGLAGGMNEQYF.

V gene TRBV5-1 combines with J gene TRBJ1-6; D not certain. Between the trimmed V and J ends, which lost 0 bases and 9 bases, there was a span of 13 bases. CDR3 length equals 15 residues. The germline V gene has CDR1 SGHRS and CDR2 YFSETQ. The CDR3 DNA is TGCGCCAGCAGCTTGGATTGGGGTGGAGGTTCACCCCTCCACTTT. Translation gives CASSLDWGGGSPLHF.

The chain carries TRBV11-2 and TRBJ2-7; 9 bases agree with TRBD2. The CDR3 is 17 amino acids. The trim removed 2 bases at V and 0 bases at J, leaving 8 bases unmatched. From germline, CDR1 is SGHAT and CDR2 FQNNGV. The CDR3 loop is CASSLFQSGGYSYEQYF. CDR3 DNA sequence: TGTGCCAGCAGCTTATTCCAGAGCGGGGGGTACTCCTACGAGCAGTACTTC.

The V gene is TRBV29-1, the J gene TRBJ2-3; 11 bases map to TRBD1. Germline V gene lookup returns CDR1 SQVTM and CDR2 ANQGSEA. V was pared by 1 base and J by 5 bases, with 8 bases of the junction left unmatched. CDR3 size: 16 residues. CDR3 residues: CSVEGVPGQGGDTQYF. DNA of the CDR3: TGCAGCGTTGAAGGGGTACCGGGACAGGGGGGAGATACGCAGTATTTT.

The table lists this clone with a few counts. This chain uses TRBV5-1 with TRBJ1-5, with D uncertain. V lost 4 bases and J 4 bases, leaving 15 bases between the germline ends. The CDR3 is 15 amino acids. CDR1 is SGHRS and CDR2 is YFSETQ in the germline V gene. In DNA, the CDR3 is TGCGCCAGCAGCCTCCAAGGAGGCCAAAATCAGCCCCAGCATTTT. Amino acids: CASSLQGGQNQPQHF.

Only a few counts were recorded for this clone. This rearrangement joins TRBV20-1 to TRBJ2-7; 9 bases fit TRBD2. V was clipped by 3 bases and J by 2 bases; unmatched bases: 8. This CDR3 is built from 15 residues. Germline lookup yields CDR1 DFQATT and CDR2 SNEGSKA (reference sequence). In nucleotides, the CDR3 is TGCAGTGCTAGTGGAGCCAGCGGGAGGCCCTACGAGCAGTACTTC. Translation gives CSASGASGRPYEQYF.

J is TRBJ1-2 and V is TRBV24-1; D not resolved. The V gene's germline CDR1 is KGHDR and CDR2 SFDVKD. The length of the CDR3 is 14 residues. Trimming left V 1 base short and J 2 bases short, with 7 bases between. CDR3 protein: CATSDFNTNYGYTF. The DNA of the CDR3 is TGTGCCACCAGTGATTTTAACACAAACTATGGCTACACCTTC.

The chain employs TRBV5-1 and TRBJ2-1, with TRBD2 matching over 13 bases. The germline V gene encodes CDR1 SGHRS and CDR2 YFSETQ. Trimming removed 0 bases from V and 7 bases from J; junction bases left unmatched: 7. The CDR3 loop spans 17 amino acids. The CDR3 spells CASSLGFTSGGANEQFF. The CDR3 nucleotides are TGCGCCAGCAGCTTGGGGTTTACTAGCGGGGGGGCTAATGAGCAGTTCTTC. Supplemented by reference TRBV5-1 and TRBJ2-1, the full variable domain reads KAGVTQTPRYLIKTRGQQVTLSCSPISGHRSVSWYQQTPGQGLQFLFEYFSETQRNKGNFPGRFSGRQFSNSRSEMNVSTLELGDSALYLCASSLGFTSGGANEQFFGPGTRLTVL.

This clone was seen more than once but under ten times. This sequence joins TRBV2 and TRBJ1-4; D gene ambiguous. The CDR3 contains 14 residues. The V and J ends lost 7 bases and 7 bases respectively, with 16 bases between them. Germline CDR1 is SNHLY and CDR2 is FYNNEI. CDR3 DNA sequence: TGTGCCAGCACCCTGGGTGGCGGAGGTGAAAAACTGTTTTTT. It translates to CASTLGGGGEKLFF.

The chain combines TRBV27 with TRBJ2-3; TRBD1 aligns across 9 bases. The J segment lost 3 bases and the V segment lost 2 bases, leaving 18 bases of the junction unmatched. There are 20 residues in the CDR3. Germline CDR1 reads MNHEY; CDR2 reads SMNVEV (reference sequence). CDR3 sequence reads: CASSLRPSITGGLWTDTQYF. The DNA for the CDR3 is TGTGCCAGCAGTTTACGCCCGAGTATAACAGGGGGCTTGTGGACAGATACGCAGTATTTT.

The rearrangement links TRBV29-1 to TRBJ1-2; no clear D gene. CDR3 size: 10 residues. The germline gives CDR1 SQVTM, CDR2 ANQGSEA. The V gene lost 5 bases and the J gene lost 9 bases, with 10 bases spanning the gap. The CDR3 nucleotides read TGCAGCGTTTTCTACCGAAGCTACACCTTC. Translating gives CSVFYRSYTF.

This CDR3 is CASTHEGGRNSPLHF. The CDR3, as DNA: TGTGCCAGCACCCACGAGGGAGGCCGTAATTCACCCCTCCACTTT. The chain employs TRBV11-2 and TRBJ1-6; the D is unclear. Germline V gene sequence: CDR1 SGHAT, CDR2 FQNNGV. Trimming took 7 bases from V and 6 from J, leaving 16 bases between them. The CDR3 runs 15 residues.

This clone was detected only once. The chain uses TRBV5-1 and TRBJ1-4, with D unclear. The CDR3 is 13 amino acids. Germline V gene sequence: CDR1 SGHRS, CDR2 YFSETQ. V was cut by 5 bases and J by 5 bases, with 10 bases left in between. The CDR3 coding sequence is TGCGCCAGCAGGGTCGGAGAGAATGAAAAACTGTTTTTT. Its translation: CASRVGENEKLFF.

This clone was picked up one time. The chain combines TRBV7-9 with TRBJ1-1; TRBD1 is a possible D gene (5 bases). Germline CDR1 is SEHNR and CDR2 is FQNEAQ (reference sequence). The CDR3 is 14 amino acids. The ends were cut back, 2 bases at V and 2 bases at J, with 9 bases in the middle. The CDR3 DNA reads TGTGCCAGCAGCTTATGGGGGGATAACACTGAAGCTTTCTTT. Amino acid sequence: CASSLWGDNTEAFF.

This chain joins TRBV6-5 and TRBJ2-7, with a tentative D call TRBD1 (6 bases). V lost 7 bases, J lost 5 bases, and 15 bases lay in between. The CDR3 covers 13 residues. Germline-derived CDR1 and CDR2 are MNHEY and SVGAGI. CDR3 DNA sequence: TGTGCCAGCAACAGGGTACCTTCTGACGAGCAGTACTTC. It is translated as CASNRVPSDEQYF.

This clone was picked up one time. The chain carries TRBV19 and TRBJ1-6; 10 bases fit TRBD1. The CDR3 is 13 residues long. V gave up 8 bases and J gave up 10 bases; unmatched junction bases: 5. Germline-derived CDR1 and CDR2 are LNHDA and SQIVND (reference sequence). The CDR3, as DNA: TGTGCCAGTCGGGGACAGGGGAGATCACCCCTCCACTTT. Amino acid sequence: CASRGQGRSPLHF. The complete variable domain, with remaining parts taken from reference TRBV19 and TRBJ1-6, reads DGGITQSPKYLFRKEGQNVTLSCEQNLNHDAMYWYRQDPGQGLRLIYYSQIVNDFQKGDIAEGYSVSREKKESFPLTVTSAQKNPTAFYLCASRGQGRSPLHFGNGTRLTVT.

The chain has TRBV6-5 and TRBJ1-5; D remains ambiguous. V shed 4 bases and J shed 4 bases, with 8 bases lying between them. CDR3 length: 13 residues. CDR1 and CDR2 from the germline V gene are MNHEY and SVGAGI. The CDR3 loop reads CASSSQVNQPQHF. The CDR3 DNA reads as TGTGCCAGCAGTTCCCAGGTTAATCAGCCCCAGCATTTT.